The table lists the clone carrying this T cell receptor beta chain with a few counts. CDR3 length: 15 residues. Per germline, CDR1 ENHRY and CDR2 SYGVKD. The ends were cut back, 3 bases at V and 1 base at J, with 11 bases in the middle. The sample originates from a study of technical replicates of blood from a handful of donors. Method: immunoSEQ multiplex PCR; TCRdb's copy keeps in-frame clones and lacks some. The data contain about 62,000 clones, about 90% of them seen just once; the ten biggest clones take up roughly 5.2%. The origin of this receptor is a human donor in good health. Some clones in this sample may be carry-over from other donors' samples. Input material: PBMCs. The V call is TRBV10-3, the J call TRBJ2-3, with D perhaps matching TRBD2 (5 bases). The CDR3 region has the DNA TGTGCCATCAGTGAAAGCAGCGGAGGCACAGATACGCAGTATTTT. Translated, it gives CAISESSGGTDTQYF.